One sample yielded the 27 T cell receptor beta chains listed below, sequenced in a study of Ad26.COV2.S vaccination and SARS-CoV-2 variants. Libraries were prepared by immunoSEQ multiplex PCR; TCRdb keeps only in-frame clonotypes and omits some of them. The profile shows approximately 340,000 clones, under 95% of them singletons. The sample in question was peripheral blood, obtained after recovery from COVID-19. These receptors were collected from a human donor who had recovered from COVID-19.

Written as DNA, the CDR3 is TGCGCCAGCAGCAGGGACGTCTCTGGAAACACCATATATTTT. Protein: CASSRDVSGNTIYF. The chain links TRBV5-1 to TRBJ1-3; a weak D match, TRBD1 (5 bases). The CDR3 sequence is 14 residues long. V was shortened by 4 bases and J by 0 bases, with 8 bases between the two germline ends. CDR1 is SGHRS, CDR2 YFSETQ, per germline.

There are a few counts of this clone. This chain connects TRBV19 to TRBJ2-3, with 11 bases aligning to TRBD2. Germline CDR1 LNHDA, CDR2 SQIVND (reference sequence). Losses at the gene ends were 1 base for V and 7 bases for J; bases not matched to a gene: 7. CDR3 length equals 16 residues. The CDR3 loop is CASSIAVAGGQNTQYF. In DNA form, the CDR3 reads TGTGCCAGTAGTATAGCGGTAGCGGGGGGGCAAAATACGCAGTATTTT.

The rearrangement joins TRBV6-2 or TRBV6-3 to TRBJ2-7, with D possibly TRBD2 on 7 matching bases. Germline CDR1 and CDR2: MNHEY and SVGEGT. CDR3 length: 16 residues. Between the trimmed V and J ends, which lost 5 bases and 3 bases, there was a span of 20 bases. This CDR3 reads CASSLPNGGHRYEQYF. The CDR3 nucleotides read TGTGCCAGCAGTCTGCCGAACGGGGGGCACCGCTACGAGCAGTACTTC.

The CDR3, as DNA: TGCGCCAGCAGCTTGAAAATGATCAGGACAGGGGGACCTGGCTCACCCCTCCACTTT. Its translation: CASSLKMIRTGGPGSPLHF. This chain connects TRBV5-1 to TRBJ1-6, with 10 bases identical to TRBD1. The V gene end was trimmed by 1 base and the J gene end by 10 bases; junction bases not matched to a gene: 17. CDR3 length: 19 amino acids. CDR1 and CDR2 from the germline V gene are SGHRS and YFSETQ.

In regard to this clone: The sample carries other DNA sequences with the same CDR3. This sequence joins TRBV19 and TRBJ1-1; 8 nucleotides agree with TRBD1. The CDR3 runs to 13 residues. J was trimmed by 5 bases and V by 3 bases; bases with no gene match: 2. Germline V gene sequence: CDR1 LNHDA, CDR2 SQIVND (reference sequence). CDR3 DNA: TGTGCCAGTAGTATCGACAGGGGAACTGAAGCTTTCTTT. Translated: CASSIDRGTEAFF.

Here the CDR3 DNA reads TGTGCCAGCAGCCTAACAGGGTATCGTTGGGACGAGCAGTACTTC. Translated: CASSLTGYRWDEQYF. This chain links TRBV14 with TRBJ2-7, with a possible D match to TRBD1 (6 bases). This CDR3 region has 15 residues. In germline, CDR1 is SGHDN, CDR2 FVKESK. The V gene lost 4 bases and the J gene lost 5 bases, with 18 bases spanning the gap. The full variable domain, rest sourced from reference TRBV14 and TRBJ2-7, is EAGVTQFPSHSVIEKGQTVTLRCDPISGHDNLYWYRRVMGKEIKFLLHFVKESKQDESGMPNNRFLAERTGGTYSTLKVQPAELEDSGVYFCASSLTGYRWDEQYFGPGTRLTVT.

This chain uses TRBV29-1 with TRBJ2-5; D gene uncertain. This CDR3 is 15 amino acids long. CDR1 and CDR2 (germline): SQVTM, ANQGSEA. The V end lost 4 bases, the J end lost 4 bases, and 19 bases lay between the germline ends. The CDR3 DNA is TGCAGCGTTGTCCAGGCAGCCAAAAGGGCAGAGACCCAGTACTTC. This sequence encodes CSVVQAAKRAETQYF.

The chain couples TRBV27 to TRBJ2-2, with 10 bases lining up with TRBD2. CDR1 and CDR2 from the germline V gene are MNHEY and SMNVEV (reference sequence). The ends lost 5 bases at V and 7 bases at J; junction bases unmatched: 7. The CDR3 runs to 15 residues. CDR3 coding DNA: TGTGCCAGCAGTGGCGATAGCGGGGGGAACGGGGAGCTGTTTTTT. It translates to CASSGDSGGNGELFF.

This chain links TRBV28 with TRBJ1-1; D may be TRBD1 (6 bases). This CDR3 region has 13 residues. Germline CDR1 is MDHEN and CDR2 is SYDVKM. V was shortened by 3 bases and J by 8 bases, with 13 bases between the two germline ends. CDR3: CASSLGYRAEAFF. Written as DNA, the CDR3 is TGTGCCAGCAGTTTGGGGTACAGGGCCGAAGCTTTCTTT.

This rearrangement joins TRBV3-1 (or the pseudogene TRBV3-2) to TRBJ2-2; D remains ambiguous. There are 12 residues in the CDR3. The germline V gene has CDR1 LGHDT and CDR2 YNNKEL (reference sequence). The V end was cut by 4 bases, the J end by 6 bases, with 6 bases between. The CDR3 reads CASSPGAGELFF. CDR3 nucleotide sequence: TGTGCCAGCAGCCCTGGGGCCGGGGAGCTGTTTTTT.

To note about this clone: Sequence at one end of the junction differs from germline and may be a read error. The CDR3 DNA is TGTGCCAGCAGCCGTAACACGGGACAGCCCAATTTT. This translates into CASSRNTGQPNF. V gene TRBV7-9 combines with J gene TRBJ1-3; 7 bases map to TRBD1. CDR1 and CDR2 from the germline V gene are SEHNR and FQNEAQ (reference sequence). The CDR3 runs 12 residues.

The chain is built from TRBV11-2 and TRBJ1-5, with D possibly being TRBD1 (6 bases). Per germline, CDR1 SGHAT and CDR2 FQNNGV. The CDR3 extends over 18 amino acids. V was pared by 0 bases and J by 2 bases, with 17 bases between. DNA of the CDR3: TGTGCCAGCAGCTTAGATCGTGCGCGGGGGGCTCGCAATCAGCCCCAGCATTTT. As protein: CASSLDRARGARNQPQHF.

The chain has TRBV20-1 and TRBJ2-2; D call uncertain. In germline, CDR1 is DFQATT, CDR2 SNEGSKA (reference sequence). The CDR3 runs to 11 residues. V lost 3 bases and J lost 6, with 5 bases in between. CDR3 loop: CSASSSGELFF. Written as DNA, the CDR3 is TGCAGTGCTAGTTCGTCCGGGGAGCTGTTTTTT.

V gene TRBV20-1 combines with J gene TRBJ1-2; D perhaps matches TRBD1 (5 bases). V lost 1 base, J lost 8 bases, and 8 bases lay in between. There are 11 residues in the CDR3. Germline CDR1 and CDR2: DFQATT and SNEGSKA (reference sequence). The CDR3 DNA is TGCAGTGCTAGAGTAGGGGAGGGCTACACCTTC. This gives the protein CSARVGEGYTF.

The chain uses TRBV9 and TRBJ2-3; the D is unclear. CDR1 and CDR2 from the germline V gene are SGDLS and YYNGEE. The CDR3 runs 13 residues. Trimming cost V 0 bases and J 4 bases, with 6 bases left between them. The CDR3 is CASSVGGPDTQYF. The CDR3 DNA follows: TGTGCCAGCAGCGTAGGGGGTCCAGATACGCAGTATTTT. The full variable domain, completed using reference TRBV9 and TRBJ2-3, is DSGVTQTPKHLITATGQRVTLRCSPRSGDLSVYWYQQSLDQGLQFLIQYYNGEERAKGNILERFSAQQFPDLHSELNLSSLELGDSALYFCASSVGGPDTQYFGPGTRLTVL.

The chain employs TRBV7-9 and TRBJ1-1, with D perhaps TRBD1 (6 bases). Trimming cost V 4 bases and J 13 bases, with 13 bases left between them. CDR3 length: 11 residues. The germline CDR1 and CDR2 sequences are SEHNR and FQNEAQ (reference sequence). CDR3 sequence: CASSSGGAVFF. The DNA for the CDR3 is TGTGCCAGCAGCTCCGGGGGCGCGGTTTTCTTT.

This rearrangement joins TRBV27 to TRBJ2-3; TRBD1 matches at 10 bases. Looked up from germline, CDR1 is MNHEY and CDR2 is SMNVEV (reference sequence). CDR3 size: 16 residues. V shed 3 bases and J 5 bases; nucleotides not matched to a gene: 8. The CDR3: CASSFSWDRGVDTQYF. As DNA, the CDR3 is TGTGCCAGCAGTTTCTCCTGGGACAGGGGTGTAGATACGCAGTATTTT.

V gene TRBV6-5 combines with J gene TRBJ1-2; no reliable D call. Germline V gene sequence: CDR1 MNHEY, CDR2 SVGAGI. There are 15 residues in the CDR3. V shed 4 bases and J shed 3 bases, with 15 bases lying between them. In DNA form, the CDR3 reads TGTGCCAGCAGTTTCGGTTTTCCGGAGTACTATGGCTACACCTTC. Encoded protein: CASSFGFPEYYGYTF.

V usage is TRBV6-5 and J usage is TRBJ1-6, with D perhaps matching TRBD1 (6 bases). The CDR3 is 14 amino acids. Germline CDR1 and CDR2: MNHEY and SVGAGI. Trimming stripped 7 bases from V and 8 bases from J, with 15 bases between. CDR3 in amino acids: CASTPLEGDSPLHF. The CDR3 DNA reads TGTGCCAGCACCCCCCTCGAGGGGGATTCACCCCTCCACTTT.

The CDR3 coding sequence is TGTGCCAGCAGCTTAACAACGACCTATGGCTACACCTTC. This gives the protein CASSLTTTYGYTF. The chain employs TRBV7-8 and TRBJ1-2; D unresolved. The V gene lost 2 bases and the J gene lost 4 bases, with 8 bases spanning the gap. Germline CDR1 SGHVS, CDR2 FQNEAQ. The CDR3 covers 13 residues.

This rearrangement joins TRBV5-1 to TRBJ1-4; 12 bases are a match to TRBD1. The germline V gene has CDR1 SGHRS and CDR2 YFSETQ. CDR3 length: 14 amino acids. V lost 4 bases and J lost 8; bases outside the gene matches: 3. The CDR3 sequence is CASSRDRGHEKLFF. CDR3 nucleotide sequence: TGCGCCAGCAGCAGGGACAGGGGGCACGAAAAACTGTTTTTT.

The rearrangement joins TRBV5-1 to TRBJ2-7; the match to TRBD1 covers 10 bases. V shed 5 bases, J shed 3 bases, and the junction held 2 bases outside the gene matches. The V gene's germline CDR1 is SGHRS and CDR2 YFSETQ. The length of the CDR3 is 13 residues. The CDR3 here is CASRGQGGYEQYF. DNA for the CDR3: TGCGCCAGCAGAGGACAGGGGGGCTACGAGCAGTACTTC.

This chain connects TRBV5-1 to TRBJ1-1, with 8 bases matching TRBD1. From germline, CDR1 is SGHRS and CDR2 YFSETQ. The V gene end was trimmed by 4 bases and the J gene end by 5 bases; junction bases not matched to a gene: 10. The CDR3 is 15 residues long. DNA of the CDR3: TGCGCCAGCAGCAGGCAGGGGGCGATGGGGACTGAAGCTTTCTTT. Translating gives CASSRQGAMGTEAFF.

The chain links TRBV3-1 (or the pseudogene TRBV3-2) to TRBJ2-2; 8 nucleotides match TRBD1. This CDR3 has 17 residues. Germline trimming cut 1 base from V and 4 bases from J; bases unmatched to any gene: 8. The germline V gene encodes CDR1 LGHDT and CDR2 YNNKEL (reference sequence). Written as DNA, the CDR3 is TGTGCCAGCAGCCAAGCACGGGACAGGACTTTCACCGGGGAGCTGTTTTTT. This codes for CASSQARDRTFTGELFF.

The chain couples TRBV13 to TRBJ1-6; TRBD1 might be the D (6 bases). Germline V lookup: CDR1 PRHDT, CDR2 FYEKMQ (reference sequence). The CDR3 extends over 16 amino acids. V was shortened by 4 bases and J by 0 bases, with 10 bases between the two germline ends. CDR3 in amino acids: CASSSRQDSYNSPLHF. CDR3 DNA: TGTGCCAGCAGCTCGAGACAGGACTCCTATAATTCACCCCTCCACTTT.

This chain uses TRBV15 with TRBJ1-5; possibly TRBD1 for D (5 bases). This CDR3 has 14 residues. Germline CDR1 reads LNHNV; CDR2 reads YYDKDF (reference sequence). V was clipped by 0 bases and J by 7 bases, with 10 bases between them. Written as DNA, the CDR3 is TGTGCCACCAGCAGAGATCTGGGGGAGCAGCCCCAGCATTTT. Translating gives CATSRDLGEQPQHF.

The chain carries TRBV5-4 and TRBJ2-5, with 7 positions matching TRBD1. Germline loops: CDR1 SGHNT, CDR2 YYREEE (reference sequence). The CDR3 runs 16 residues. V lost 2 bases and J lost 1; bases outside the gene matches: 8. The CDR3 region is CASSLARGLSQETQYF. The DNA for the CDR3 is TGTGCCAGCAGCTTAGCGAGGGGGCTTAGCCAAGAGACCCAGTACTTC.